This T cell receptor (beta chain) came from a study of CD8 T cells in ankylosing spondylitis. TCRdb passed the 5' RACE reads through MiXCR, listing each CDR3 protein once. The table shows almost 400,000 distinct CDR3 sequences, with around 24% occurring only once. This clonotype appeared a few times. Its antigen is currently unknown. General observations from the study: Within ankylosing spondylitis blood, a TCR beta motif made up of roughly eight highly homologous variants appeared to be characteristic.

This clonotype was obtained from a male donor with ankylosing spondylitis. Sequenced material: blood, either unsorted or a sorted T cell fraction (not recorded which).

The CDR3 protein is CSVEQEDNEQFF. The DNA of the CDR3 is TGCAGCGTTGAACAAGAGGACAATGAGCAGTTCTTC. The rearrangement links TRBV29-1 to TRBJ2-1; D is undetermined. Trimming cost V 2 bases and J 5 bases, with 7 bases left between them. CDR1 SQVTM and CDR2 ANQGSEA come from the germline V gene. The length of the CDR3 is 12 residues.